This T cell receptor beta chain was recovered during a study of identical twins. General study points: Zero-insertion analyses could be partly confounded by invariant MAIT and iNKT cells. Weaker excess sharing between twins was seen in beta out-of-frame sequences.

Germline CDR1 DFQATT, CDR2 SNEGSKA (reference sequence). This CDR3 has 15 amino acids. Trimming removed 0 bases at V and 2 bases at J, with 11 bases between. There are a few counts of this clonotype. Antigen: not known. Among all donors, each was a healthy Caucasian. Using its own MiXCR run on the 5' RACE reads, TCRdb lists one record per CDR3 protein. The sample lists under 300,000 distinct CDR3 sequences, approximately 12% seen once, with 4% to 5% in the top ten. These records were also assigned to another study, of yellow fever vaccine responses in identical twins. That report notes: Reportedly, the response of twins' T cells to the vaccine seemed partly convergent, partly personalized.

The specimen was memory (CD45RO+) T cells sorted from blood. This clonotype originated in a woman younger than 35 in good health. The chain combines TRBV20-1 with TRBJ2-1, with D possibly being TRBD1 (6 bases). The CDR3 spells CSARDGSGAYNEQFF. CDR3 sequence (DNA): TGCAGTGCTAGAGATGGATCAGGGGCCTACAATGAGCAGTTCTTC.